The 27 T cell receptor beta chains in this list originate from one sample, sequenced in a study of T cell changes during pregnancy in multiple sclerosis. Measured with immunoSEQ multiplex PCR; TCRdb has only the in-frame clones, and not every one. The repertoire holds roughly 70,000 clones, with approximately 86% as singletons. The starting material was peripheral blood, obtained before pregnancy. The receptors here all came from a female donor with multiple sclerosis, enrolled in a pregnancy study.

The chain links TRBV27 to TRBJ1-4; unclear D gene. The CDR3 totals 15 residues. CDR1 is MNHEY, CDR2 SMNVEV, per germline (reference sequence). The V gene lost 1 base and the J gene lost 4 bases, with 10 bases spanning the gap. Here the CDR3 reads CASSLFAGDNEKLFF. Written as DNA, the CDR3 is TGTGCCAGCAGTTTATTTGCGGGCGATAATGAAAAACTGTTTTTT.

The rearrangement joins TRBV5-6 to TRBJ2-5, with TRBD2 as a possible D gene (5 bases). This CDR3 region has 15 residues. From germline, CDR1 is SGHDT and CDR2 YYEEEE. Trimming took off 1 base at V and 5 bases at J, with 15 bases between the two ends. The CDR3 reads CASSLSGFEWETQYF. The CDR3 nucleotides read TGTGCCAGCAGCTTGTCGGGATTCGAATGGGAGACCCAGTACTTC.

CDR3 DNA: TGTGCCAGCAGCCCCCGGGACAGGGCAGTGGACATTCAGTACTTC. This translates into CASSPRDRAVDIQYF. The rearrangement joins TRBV9 to TRBJ2-4; 9 bases are a match to TRBD1. This CDR3 contains 15 residues. The germline gives CDR1 SGDLS, CDR2 YYNGEE. V lost 4 bases, J lost 8 bases, and 10 bases stayed unmatched.

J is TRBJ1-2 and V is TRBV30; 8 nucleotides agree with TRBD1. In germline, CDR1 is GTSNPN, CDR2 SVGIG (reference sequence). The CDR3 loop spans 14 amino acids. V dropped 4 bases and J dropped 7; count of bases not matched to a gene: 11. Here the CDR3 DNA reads TGTGCCTGGATCCTCGGGACAGGCCTATCTGGCTACACCTTC. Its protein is CAWILGTGLSGYTF.

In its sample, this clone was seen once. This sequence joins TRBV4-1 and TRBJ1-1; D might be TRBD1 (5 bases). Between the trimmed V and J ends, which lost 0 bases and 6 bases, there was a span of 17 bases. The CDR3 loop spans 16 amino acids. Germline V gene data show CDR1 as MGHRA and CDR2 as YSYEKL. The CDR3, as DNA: TGCGCCAGCAGCCAAGATTGGGGGACTGTGATCTCTGAAGCTTTCTTT. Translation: CASSQDWGTVISEAFF.

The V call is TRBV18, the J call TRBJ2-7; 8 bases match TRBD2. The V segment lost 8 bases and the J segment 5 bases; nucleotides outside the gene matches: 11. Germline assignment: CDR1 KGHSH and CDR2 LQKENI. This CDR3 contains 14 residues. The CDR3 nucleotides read TGTGCCAGCCAGGGGCTAGCGGGTGAGAACGAGCAGTACTTC. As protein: CASQGLAGENEQYF.

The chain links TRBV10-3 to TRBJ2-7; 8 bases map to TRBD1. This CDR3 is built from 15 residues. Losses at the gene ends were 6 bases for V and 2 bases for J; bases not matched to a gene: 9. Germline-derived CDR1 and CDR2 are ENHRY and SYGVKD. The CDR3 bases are TGTGCCATCAGGGACAGGGCCGAAATTACCTACGAGCAGTACTTC. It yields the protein CAIRDRAEITYEQYF.

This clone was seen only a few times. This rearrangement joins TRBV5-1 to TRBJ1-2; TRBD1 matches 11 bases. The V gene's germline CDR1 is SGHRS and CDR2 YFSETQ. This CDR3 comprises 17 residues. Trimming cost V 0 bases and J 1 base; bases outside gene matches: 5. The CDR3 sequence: CASSLVTGTGGNYGYTF. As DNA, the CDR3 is TGCGCCAGCAGCTTGGTTACCGGGACAGGGGGTAACTATGGCTACACCTTC.

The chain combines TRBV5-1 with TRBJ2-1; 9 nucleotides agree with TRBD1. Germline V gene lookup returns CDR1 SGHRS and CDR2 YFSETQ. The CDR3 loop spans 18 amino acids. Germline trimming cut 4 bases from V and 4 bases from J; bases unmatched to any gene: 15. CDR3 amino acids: CASSAWGYRTGVYNEQFF. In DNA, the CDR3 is TGCGCCAGCAGCGCGTGGGGTTATAGGACAGGGGTTTACAATGAGCAGTTCTTC.

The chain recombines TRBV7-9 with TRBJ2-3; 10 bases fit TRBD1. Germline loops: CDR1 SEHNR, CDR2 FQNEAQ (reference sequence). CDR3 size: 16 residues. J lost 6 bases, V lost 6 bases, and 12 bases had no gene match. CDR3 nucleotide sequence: TGTGCCAGCAGTCATCCGGGACAGGGGTTTTTTGATACGCAGTATTTT. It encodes CASSHPGQGFFDTQYF.

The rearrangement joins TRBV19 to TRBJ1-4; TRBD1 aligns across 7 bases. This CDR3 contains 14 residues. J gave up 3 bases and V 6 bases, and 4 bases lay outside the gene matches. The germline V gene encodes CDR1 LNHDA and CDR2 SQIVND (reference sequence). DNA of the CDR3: TGTGCCAGTAGGGACGGACAGGCTAATGAAAAACTGTTTTTT. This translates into CASRDGQANEKLFF. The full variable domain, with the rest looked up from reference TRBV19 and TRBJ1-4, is DGGITQSPKYLFRKEGQNVTLSCEQNLNHDAMYWYRQDPGQGLRLIYYSQIVNDFQKGDIAEGYSVSREKKESFPLTVTSAQKNPTAFYLCASRDGQANEKLFFGSGTQLSVL.

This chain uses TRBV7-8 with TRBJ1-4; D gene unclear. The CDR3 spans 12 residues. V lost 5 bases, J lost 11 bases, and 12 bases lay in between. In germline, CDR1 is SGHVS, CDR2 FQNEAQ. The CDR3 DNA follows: TGTGCCAGCAGCCAAAGGCGGAATAAACTGTTTTTT. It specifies CASSQRRNKLFF.

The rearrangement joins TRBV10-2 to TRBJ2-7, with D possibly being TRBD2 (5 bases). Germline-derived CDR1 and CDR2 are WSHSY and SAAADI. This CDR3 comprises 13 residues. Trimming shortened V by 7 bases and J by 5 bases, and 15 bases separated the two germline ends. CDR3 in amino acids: CASIGQRGNEQYF. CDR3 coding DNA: TGCGCCAGCATAGGGCAGAGAGGGAACGAGCAGTACTTC.

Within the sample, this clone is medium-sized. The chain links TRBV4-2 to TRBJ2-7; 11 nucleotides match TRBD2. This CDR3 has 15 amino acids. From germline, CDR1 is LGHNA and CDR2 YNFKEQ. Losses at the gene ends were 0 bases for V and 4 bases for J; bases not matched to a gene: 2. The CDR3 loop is CASSQDLAGGYEQYF. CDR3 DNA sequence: TGTGCCAGCAGCCAAGATCTAGCGGGGGGTTACGAGCAGTACTTC.

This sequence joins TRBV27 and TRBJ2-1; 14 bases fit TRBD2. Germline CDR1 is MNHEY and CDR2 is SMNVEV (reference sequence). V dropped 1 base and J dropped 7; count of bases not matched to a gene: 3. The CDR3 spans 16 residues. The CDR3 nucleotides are TGTGCCAGCAGTTTATGGTGGACTAGCGGGGGGAATGAGCAGTTCTTC. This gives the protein CASSLWWTSGGNEQFF.

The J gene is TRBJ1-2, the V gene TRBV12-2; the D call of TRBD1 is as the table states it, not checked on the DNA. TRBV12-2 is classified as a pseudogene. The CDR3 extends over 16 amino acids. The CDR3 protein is CASRFRDRGHRDGYTF. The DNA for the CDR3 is TGTGCAAGTCGCTTCCGGGACAGGGGTCATCGAGATGGCTACACCTTC.

The CDR3 is CASSLVGRQYF. The CDR3 DNA is TGTGCCAGCAGCCTTGTGGGCAGGCAGTACTTC. The V gene is TRBV7-2, the J gene TRBJ2-7; D is ambiguous. Germline CDR1 and CDR2: SGHTA and FQGNSA. Trimming took off 5 bases at V and 9 bases at J, with 11 bases between the two ends. The CDR3 consists of 11 residues.

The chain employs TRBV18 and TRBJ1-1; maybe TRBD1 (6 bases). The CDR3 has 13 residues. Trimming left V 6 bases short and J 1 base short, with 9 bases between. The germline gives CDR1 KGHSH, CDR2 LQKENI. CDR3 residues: CASSQGRNTEAFF. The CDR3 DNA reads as TGTGCCAGCTCGCAGGGGAGGAACACTGAAGCTTTCTTT.

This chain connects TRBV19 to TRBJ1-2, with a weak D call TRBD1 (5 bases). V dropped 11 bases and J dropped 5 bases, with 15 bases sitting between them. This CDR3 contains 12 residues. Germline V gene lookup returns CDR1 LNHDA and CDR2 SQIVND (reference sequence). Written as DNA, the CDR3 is TGTGCCGCTGGCCTGGGGGGTTATGGCTACACCTTC. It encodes CAAGLGGYGYTF.

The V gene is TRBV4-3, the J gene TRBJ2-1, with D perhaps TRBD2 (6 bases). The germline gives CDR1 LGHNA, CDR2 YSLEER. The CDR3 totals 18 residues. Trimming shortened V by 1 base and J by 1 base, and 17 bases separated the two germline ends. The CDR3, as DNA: TGCGCCAGCAGCCAAGGGGCGCGGACGGAGGGGTCCTACAATGAGCAGTTCTTC. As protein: CASSQGARTEGSYNEQFF.

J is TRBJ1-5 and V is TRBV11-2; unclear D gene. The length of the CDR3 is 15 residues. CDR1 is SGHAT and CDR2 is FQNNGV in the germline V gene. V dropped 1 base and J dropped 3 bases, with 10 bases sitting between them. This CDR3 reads CASSLGDGINQPQHF. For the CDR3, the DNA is TGTGCCAGCAGCTTAGGAGACGGGATCAATCAGCCCCAGCATTTT.

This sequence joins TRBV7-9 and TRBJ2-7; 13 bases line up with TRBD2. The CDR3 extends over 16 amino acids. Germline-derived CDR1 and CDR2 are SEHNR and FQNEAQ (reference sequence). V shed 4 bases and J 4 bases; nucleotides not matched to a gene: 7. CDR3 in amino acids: CASSSWRTSGSYEQYF. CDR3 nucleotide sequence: TGTGCCAGCAGCTCATGGCGGACTAGCGGGAGTTACGAGCAGTACTTC.

CDR3 residues: CASSSLGGVRDEQYF. CDR3 nucleotides: TGTGCCAGCAGCTCCCTCGGGGGGGTACGCGACGAGCAGTACTTC. The chain uses TRBV7-2 and TRBJ2-7; TRBD2 matches at 8 bases. Germline V gene data show CDR1 as SGHTA and CDR2 as FQGNSA. The V gene end was trimmed by 4 bases and the J gene end by 5 bases; junction bases not matched to a gene: 10. The CDR3 consists of 15 residues.

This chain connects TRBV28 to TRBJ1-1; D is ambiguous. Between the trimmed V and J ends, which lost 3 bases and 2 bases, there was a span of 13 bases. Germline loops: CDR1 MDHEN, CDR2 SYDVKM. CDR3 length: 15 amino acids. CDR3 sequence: CASSFLSSFNTEAFF. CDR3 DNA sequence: TGTGCCAGCAGTTTCCTGAGTAGTTTCAACACTGAAGCTTTCTTT.

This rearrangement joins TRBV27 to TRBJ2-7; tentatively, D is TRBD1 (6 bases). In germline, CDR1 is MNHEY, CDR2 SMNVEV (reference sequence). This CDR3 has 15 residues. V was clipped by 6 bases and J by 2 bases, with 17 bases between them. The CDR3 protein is CASRIRDTSAYEQYF. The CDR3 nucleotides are TGTGCCAGCAGGATCCGGGACACAAGTGCCTACGAGCAGTACTTC.

The CDR3 protein is CASSLFGQGPTYGYTF. CDR3 DNA: TGTGCCAGCAGTTTATTCGGACAGGGCCCTACCTATGGCTACACCTTC. This chain connects TRBV27 to TRBJ1-2; TRBD1 agrees at 8 bases. The CDR3 covers 16 residues. Germline CDR1 and CDR2: MNHEY and SMNVEV (reference sequence). Trimming cost V 1 base and J 4 bases; bases outside gene matches: 8.

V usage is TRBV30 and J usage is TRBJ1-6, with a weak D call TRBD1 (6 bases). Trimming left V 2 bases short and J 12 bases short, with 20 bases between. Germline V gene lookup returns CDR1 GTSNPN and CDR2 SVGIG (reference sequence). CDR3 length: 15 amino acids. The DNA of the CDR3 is TGTGCCTGGAGTTCAAAACGGGTACAGGGCAGACCCCTCCACTTT. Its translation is CAWSSKRVQGRPLHF. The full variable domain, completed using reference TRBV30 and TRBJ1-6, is SQTIHQWPATLVQPVGSPLSLECTVEGTSNPNLYWYRQAAGRGLQLLFYSVGIGQISSEVPQNLSASRPQDRQFILSSKKLLLSDSGFYLCAWSSKRVQGRPLHFGNGTRLTVT.